A selection of T cell receptor beta chains follows, all from one sample in a study of T cells in Graves' hyperthyroidism and ophthalmopathy. MiXCR was run by TCRdb on the multiplex PCR reads, yielding one entry per CDR3 protein. The sample lists hundreds of thousands of distinct CDR3 sequences, 25% occurring once. Sequenced material: blood. Receptor source: a man aged 35-49 years with Graves' hyperthyroidism that later progressed to Graves' ophthalmopathy. CDR3s include the opening cysteine and the closing phenylalanine or tryptophan. Each record gives: clone size, J gene, D gene, V gene, CDR3 protein, CDR3 DNA. A D gene is named only where the DNA matches it firmly. Where a row states a size, it is once, few, many or the class of an expanded clone; other rows omit it.

many TRBJ2-5 . TRBV4-1 CASSRVAEETQYF TGCGCCAGCAGCCGGGTAGCTGAAGAGACCCAGTACTTC
many TRBJ2-5 . TRBV27 CASSLGAGLGETQYF TGTGCCAGCAGTTTAGGCGCGGGCCTAGGGGAGACCCAGTACTTC
few TRBJ1-2 . TRBV5-6 CASSHRGHYGYTF TGTGCCAGCAGCCACCGGGGCCACTATGGCTACACCTTC
many TRBJ1-3 . TRBV6-2/TRBV6-3 CASGFGGMSGNTIYF TGTGCCAGCGGCTTTGGGGGCATGTCTGGAAACACCATATATTTT
. TRBJ1-5 . TRBV20-1 CSARDFGDRRNHPQHF TGCAGTGCTAGAGATTTCGGTGACCGCCGTAATCACCCCCAGCATTTT
. TRBJ2-5 . TRBV20-1 CSARALGQETQYF TGCAGTGCTAGAGCCCTGGGGCAAGAGACCCAGTACTTC
many TRBJ1-5 . TRBV12-3/TRBV12-4 CASSFVEGSNQPQHF TGTGCCAGCAGTTTCGTAGAGGGGAGCAATCAGCCCCAGCATTTT
. TRBJ2-5 . TRBV12-3/TRBV12-4 CASTGRPGVETQYF TGTGCCAGCACAGGACGCCCGGGAGTGGAGACCCAGTACTTC
many TRBJ2-7 . TRBV5-1 CASSWEPGPPYEQYF TGCGCCAGCAGCTGGGAACCGGGACCCCCCTACGAGCAGTACTTC
many TRBJ2-7 . TRBV4-2 CASSHPGGAAYEQYF TGTGCCAGCAGCCATCCCGGTGGGGCTGCCTACGAGCAGTACTTC
few TRBJ1-1 . TRBV12-3/TRBV12-4 CASNLMNTEAFF TGTGCCAGCAACCTCATGAACACTGAAGCTTTCTTT
many TRBJ1-2 TRBD1 TRBV5-1 CASSATPQQGVRYGYTF TGCGCCAGCAGCGCAACCCCCCAGCAGGGGGTGAGGTATGGCTACACCTTC
many TRBJ1-5 TRBD1 TRBV29-1 CSVTITGGVNQPQHF TGCAGCGTTACCATTACAGGGGGTGTCAATCAGCCCCAGCATTTT
. TRBJ2-7 TRBD1 TRBV6-1 CAEGDSLYEQYF TGTGCTGAAGGGGACAGCCTCTACGAGCAGTACTTC
many TRBJ1-1 . TRBV12-3/TRBV12-4 CASTLFGVEAFF TGTGCCAGCACCTTGTTCGGGGTTGAAGCTTTCTTT
many TRBJ2-7 TRBD1 TRBV30 CAWSRSDRREQYF TGTGCCTGGAGTCGGTCGGACAGGCGCGAGCAGTACTTC
many TRBJ1-2 . TRBV18 CASSPPFGADYGYTF TGTGCCAGCTCACCCCCTTTTGGGGCGGACTATGGCTACACCTTC
. TRBJ1-1 . TRBV6-2/TRBV6-3 CASMTVNTEAFF TGTGCCAGCATGACGGTGAACACTGAAGCTTTCTTT
many TRBJ2-3 . TRBV6-2/TRBV6-3 CASILAGSTDTQYF TGTGCCAGTATACTAGCAGGAAGCACAGATACGCAGTATTTT
. TRBJ1-1 . TRBV6-1 CASSAQATEAFF TGTGCCAGCAGTGCACAAGCAACTGAAGCTTTCTTT
many TRBJ2-5 TRBD2 TRBV27 CASSLSHPLKAGGQETQYF TGTGCCAGCAGTTTATCCCACCCCCTTAAAGCGGGAGGGCAAGAGACCCAGTACTTC
. TRBJ1-5 TRBD1 TRBV12-3/TRBV12-4 CASSPSRGREPQHF TGTGCCAGCAGCCCTAGTAGGGGGCGAGAGCCCCAGCATTTT
. TRBJ2-7 . TRBV12-3/TRBV12-4 CASSLVVHEQYF TGTGCCAGCAGTTTAGTGGTACACGAGCAGTACTTC
many TRBJ1-5 . TRBV19 CASSIEGNQPQHF TGTGCCAGTAGTATTGAGGGCAATCAGCCCCAGCATTTT
many TRBJ2-7 TRBD2 TRBV3-1 CASSQGQTSGSYEQYF TGTGCCAGCAGCCAAGGCCAAACTAGCGGATCCTACGAGCAGTACTTC
many TRBJ1-2 . TRBV18 CASSEQENYGYTF TGTGCCAGCTCAGAACAGGAAAACTATGGCTACACCTTC
many TRBJ1-2 . TRBV9 CASSVGLTGYGYTF TGTGCCAGCAGCGTAGGACTGACCGGGTATGGCTACACCTTC
. TRBJ2-7 . TRBV6-2/TRBV6-3 CASSYQVYEQYF TGTGCCAGCAGTTATCAAGTCTACGAGCAGTACTTC